The 25 T cell receptor beta chains listed next were all sequenced from one sample in a study of blood T cells in healthy people across ages. Through a sample-barcoded 5' primer and a J-beta primer mix, a second PCR was run for roughly 6 to 11 cycles. From the 5' RACE reads, TCRdb called clonotypes with MiXCR, one entry per CDR3 protein. The sample has fewer than 800,000 distinct CDR3 sequences; about 34% are singletons. Sample: blood. Every receptor here comes from a woman aged 80 or over in good health.

In its sample, this clonotype was seen many times. The chain is built from TRBV6-1 and TRBJ2-7; D unresolved. Germline CDR1 is MNHNS and CDR2 is SASEGT. The CDR3 contains 15 residues. The V gene lost 6 bases and the J gene lost 3 bases, with 18 bases spanning the gap. CDR3 loop: CASSPSSGIGYEQYF. CDR3 sequence (DNA): TGTGCCAGCAGCCCTTCGTCCGGTATTGGCTACGAGCAGTACTTC.

The chain employs TRBV20-1 and TRBJ2-3, with 9 bases that match TRBD1. This CDR3 spans 16 amino acids. V lost 3 bases and J lost 3; bases outside the gene matches: 10. From germline, CDR1 is DFQATT and CDR2 SNEGSKA (reference sequence). DNA of the CDR3: TGCAGTGCTAGGATGGACAGGGGATCATGGACAGATACGCAGTATTTT. Translation gives CSARMDRGSWTDTQYF.

This clonotype was counted many times. V usage is TRBV5-5 and J usage is TRBJ2-3; D is unclear. V was trimmed by 2 bases and J by 2 bases, leaving 15 bases between them. Germline assignment: CDR1 SGHKS and CDR2 YYEKEE (reference sequence). CDR3 size: 16 residues. DNA for the CDR3: TGTGCCAGCAGCTTAGATCCTGCACAGTTCACAGATACGCAGTATTTT. Protein product: CASSLDPAQFTDTQYF.

This clonotype came up many times. Here the CDR3 reads CSARGLQSPVWDKRGYTF. The CDR3 DNA follows: TGCAGTGCTAGAGGACTTCAGAGCCCGGTATGGGACAAACGGGGCTACACCTTC. The J gene is TRBJ1-2, the V gene TRBV20-1; D possibly corresponds to TRBD1 (6 bases). With 1 base removed from V and 8 bases from J, the gap between germline ends came to 29 bases. The CDR3 length is 18 residues. Germline CDR1 is DFQATT and CDR2 is SNEGSKA (reference sequence).

This sequence joins TRBV20-1 and TRBJ2-7; tentative D call: TRBD2 (5 bases). This CDR3 contains 15 residues. V was cut by 1 base and J by 7 bases, with 20 bases left in between. The germline V gene encodes CDR1 DFQATT and CDR2 SNEGSKA (reference sequence). The CDR3 sequence: CSARALDGGAEEQYF. In nucleotides, the CDR3 is TGCAGTGCTAGAGCTTTGGACGGAGGAGCGGAGGAGCAGTACTTC.

In this sample, this clonotype turned up a few times. The rearrangement links TRBV27 to TRBJ1-6; the D is unclear. The V gene's germline CDR1 is MNHEY and CDR2 SMNVEV (reference sequence). The germline V and J ends were trimmed by 3 bases and 6 bases, with 6 bases remaining between them. This CDR3 is built from 13 residues. The CDR3: CASSFLANSPLHF. As DNA, the CDR3 is TGTGCCAGCAGTTTTTTGGCTAATTCACCCCTCCACTTT.

The rearrangement joins TRBV7-2 to TRBJ2-1; 9 nucleotides match TRBD2. The CDR3 runs to 14 residues. The trim removed 5 bases at V and 5 bases at J, leaving 4 bases unmatched. Germline CDR1 is SGHTA and CDR2 is FQGNSA. The CDR3 DNA sequence: TGTGCCAGCAGCCGGCGGGGGGGGAACAATGAGCAGTTCTTC. This encodes CASSRRGGNNEQFF.

The sample holds a few counts of this clonotype. A much larger clonotype is one base distant, so this may be a read error. This chain uses TRBV11-2 with TRBJ1-2, with 7 positions matching TRBD1. Per germline, CDR1 SGHAT and CDR2 FQNNGV. The ends lost 4 bases at V and 4 bases at J; junction bases unmatched: 9. This CDR3 comprises 15 residues. The CDR3 region is CASSSRAGGGYGYTF. In DNA form, the CDR3 reads TGTGCCAGCAGCTCGAGGGCAGGGGGAGGCTATGGCTACACCTTC.

Regarding this clonotype: A much larger clone differs by one base, so this may be a read error. The rearrangement uses TRBV5-4 and TRBJ1-2, with TRBD1 as a possible D gene (5 bases). CDR1 SGHNT and CDR2 YYREEE come from the germline V gene (reference sequence). This CDR3 region has 14 residues. The CDR3 DNA reads TGTGCCAGCAGCTACGGGACGGATAACTATGACTACACCTTC. As protein: CASSYGTDNYDYTF. Combining the CDR3 with reference TRBV5-4 and TRBJ1-2 gives the whole variable domain ETGVTQSPTHLIKTRGQQVTLRCSSQSGHNTVSWYQQALGQGPQFIFQYYREEENGRGNFPPRFSGLQFPNYSSELNVNALELDDSALYLCASSYGTDNYDYTFGSGTRLTVV.

The rearrangement links TRBV27 to TRBJ1-3; perhaps TRBD1 as D (6 bases). Trimming took off 8 bases at V and 5 bases at J, with 16 bases between the two ends. CDR1 is MNHEY and CDR2 is SMNVEV in the germline V gene (reference sequence). The length of the CDR3 is 14 residues. This chain's CDR3 is CASRGGGNRNTIYF. The CDR3 region has the DNA TGTGCCAGCCGAGGGGGGGGTAATAGAAACACCATATATTTT.

This clonotype was recorded at least ten times. The V gene is TRBV2, the J gene TRBJ1-5; possible D gene TRBD1, 5 bases. V lost 6 bases and J lost 2, with 8 bases in between. This CDR3 has 13 amino acids. Germline values: CDR1 SNHLY, CDR2 FYNNEI. In DNA form, the CDR3 reads TGTGCCAGCAGCAGGGTTCGCAATCAGCCCCAGCATTTT. It is translated as CASSRVRNQPQHF.

The rearrangement uses TRBV12-3 or TRBV12-4 and TRBJ1-1; the D is unclear. This CDR3 has 17 residues. V was pared by 1 base and J by 1 base, with 16 bases between. CDR3 DNA: TGTGCCAGCAGTTTAGGATTATCGTTCAGTGGGAACACTGAAGCTTTCTTT. As protein: CASSLGLSFSGNTEAFF.

V and J are TRBV2 and TRBJ1-2; possibly TRBD1 for D (6 bases). Germline assignment: CDR1 SNHLY and CDR2 FYNNEI. With 7 bases removed from V and 5 bases from J, the gap between germline ends came to 14 bases. The CDR3 length is 13 residues. DNA of the CDR3: TGTGCCAGCAACACCCAGGGGTCATATGGCTACACCTTC. Translated: CASNTQGSYGYTF.

The table lists this clonotype with a few counts. The junction and the germline gene differ at one end; a read error may be behind it. This chain joins TRBV7-2 and TRBJ2-6; a weak D match, TRBD1 (5 bases). CDR1 and CDR2 (germline): SGHTA, FQGNSA. This CDR3 has 18 residues. Here the CDR3 reads CASSLVAGSFSGANVRTF. CDR3 in DNA: TGTGCCAGCAGCTTAGTGGCAGGGTCCTTCTCTGGGGCCAACGTCCGGACTTTC.

The table lists this clonotype with many counts. The chain is built from TRBV27 and TRBJ2-7; D could derive from TRBD1 or TRBD2 (6 bases each). This CDR3 is built from 16 residues. CDR1 and CDR2 (germline): MNHEY, SMNVEV (reference sequence). The V gene lost 6 bases and the J gene lost 3 bases, with 21 bases spanning the gap. The CDR3 bases are TGTGCCAGCAGCCTGGAATGGGGGGCACTACGCTACGAGCAGTACTTC. This gives the protein CASSLEWGALRYEQYF.

This clonotype has a count of ten or more. V gene TRBV5-1 combines with J gene TRBJ2-3; D not resolved. V gave up 0 bases and J gave up 2 bases, with 7 bases separating them. This CDR3 has 14 residues. Germline values: CDR1 SGHRS, CDR2 YFSETQ. The CDR3 DNA reads TGCGCCAGCAGCTTGGGGGTCATCACAGATACGCAGTATTTT. This encodes CASSLGVITDTQYF.

This clonotype was seen more than once but under ten times. The genes are TRBV20-1 and TRBJ1-1; tentative D call: TRBD1 (6 bases). Germline CDR1 DFQATT, CDR2 SNEGSKA (reference sequence). The ends were cut back, 1 base at V and 10 bases at J, with 16 bases in the middle. This CDR3 has 13 residues. The CDR3 nucleotides read TGCAGTGCTAGAGGCCCCGGGGGCGGTGGAGCTTTCTTT. Translating gives CSARGPGGGGAFF.

There are many counts of this clonotype. The chain couples TRBV11-2 to TRBJ2-7; 13 nucleotides agree with TRBD2. There are 14 residues in the CDR3. V gave up 5 bases and J gave up 6 bases; unmatched junction bases: 4. CDR1 and CDR2 from the germline V gene are SGHAT and FQNNGV. CDR3: CASSLRTSGSEQYF. Here the CDR3 DNA reads TGTGCCAGCAGCCTCCGGACTAGCGGGAGCGAGCAGTACTTC.

This clonotype was observed many times. This chain connects TRBV12-3 or TRBV12-4 to TRBJ2-1; D call uncertain. The CDR3 loop spans 12 amino acids. Deletions cut 6 bases from V and 9 bases from J, with 12 bases between. This chain's CDR3 is CASSKTKGEQFF. The CDR3 DNA reads as TGTGCCAGCAGCAAAACGAAGGGTGAGCAGTTCTTC.

As to this clonotype: A read error is possible here, since a much larger clone lies one base away. The rearrangement uses TRBV25-1 and TRBJ2-5; D may be TRBD1 or TRBD2 (5 bases each). CDR3 length: 14 amino acids. The V and J ends lost 6 bases and 2 bases respectively, with 13 bases between them. Germline CDR1 reads MGHDK; CDR2 reads SYGVNS. CDR3 region: CASRGRQQQETQYF. CDR3 nucleotides: TGTGCCAGCAGGGGGAGACAGCAACAAGAGACCCAGTACTTC.

In this sample, this clonotype turned up many times. The chain uses TRBV7-2 and TRBJ2-5; a weak D match, TRBD1 (6 bases). Looked up from germline, CDR1 is SGHTA and CDR2 is FQGNSA. The CDR3 extends over 16 amino acids. Trimming cost V 0 bases and J 1 base, with 12 bases left between them. DNA of the CDR3: TGTGCCAGCAGCTTAGCGCTAAGACAGGTCCAAGAGACCCAGTACTTC. Its protein product is CASSLALRQVQETQYF.

The chain has TRBV6-2 or TRBV6-3 and TRBJ2-1; 12 bases map to TRBD2. Matching the DNA end better, TRBJ2-7 makes the J call doubtful. The CDR3 is 16 amino acids. In germline, CDR1 is MNHEY, CDR2 SVGEGT. The CDR3 DNA reads TGTGCCAGCAGTTTGACTAGCGGGGGCGCCTACAATGAGCAGTACTTC. Encoded protein: CASSLTSGGAYNEQYF.

V and J are TRBV7-2 and TRBJ2-1; weak D call: TRBD2 (6 bases). The end of the DNA is better explained by TRBJ2-7, so the J call may be wrong. The CDR3 consists of 16 residues. Germline lookup yields CDR1 SGHTA and CDR2 FQGNSA. In nucleotides, the CDR3 is TGTGCCAGCAGTCAAGCGGGCGTTCCCTCCTACAATGAGCAGTACTTC. Translating gives CASSQAGVPSYNEQYF.

Worth noting for this clonotype: This could be a read error, since a much larger clone is one nucleotide away. This rearrangement joins TRBV7-3 to TRBJ1-1; TRBD1 matches 8 bases. The germline gives CDR1 SGHTA, CDR2 FQGTGA. The CDR3 is 14 residues long. As DNA, the CDR3 is TGTGCCAGCAGCAAGACAGGGGAGGGCACTGGAGCTTTCTTT. Protein: CASSKTGEGTGAFF.

This clonotype was seen at least ten times. DNA for the CDR3: TGCAGCGGGGGGAGACAGGGGACTGGCTACACCTTC. Its protein is CSGGRQGTGYTF. The chain employs TRBV29-1 and TRBJ1-2; 8 bases are a match to TRBD1. Germline CDR1 and CDR2: SQVTM and ANQGSEA. There are 12 residues in the CDR3. The V and J ends lost 7 bases and 7 bases, in that order; junction bases with no gene match: 8.